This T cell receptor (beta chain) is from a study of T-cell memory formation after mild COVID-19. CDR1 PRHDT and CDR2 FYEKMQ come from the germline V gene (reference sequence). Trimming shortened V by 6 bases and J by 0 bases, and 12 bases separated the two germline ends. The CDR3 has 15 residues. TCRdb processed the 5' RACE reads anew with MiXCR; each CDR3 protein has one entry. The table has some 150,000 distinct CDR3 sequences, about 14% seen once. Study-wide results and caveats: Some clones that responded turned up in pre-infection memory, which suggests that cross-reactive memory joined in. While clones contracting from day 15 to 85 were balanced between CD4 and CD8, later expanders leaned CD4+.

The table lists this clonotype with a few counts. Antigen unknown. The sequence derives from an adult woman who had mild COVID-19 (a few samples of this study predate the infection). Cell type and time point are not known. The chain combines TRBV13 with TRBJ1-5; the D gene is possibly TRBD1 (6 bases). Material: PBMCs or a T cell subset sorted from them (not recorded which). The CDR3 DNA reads TGTGCCAGCAGGCCTGCAGGGGATAGCAATCAGCCCCAGCATTTT. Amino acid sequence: CASRPAGDSNQPQHF.